This T cell receptor (beta chain) comes out of a study of blood T cell repertoires in COVID-19. On the study more broadly: COVID-19 samples, acute and convalescent, were from the United States, Italy and Spain.

V lost 4 bases and J 2 bases, leaving 9 bases between the germline ends. Looked up from germline, CDR1 is GTSNPN and CDR2 is SVGIG (reference sequence). The CDR3 covers 13 residues. Assay: immunoSEQ multiplex PCR; the TCRdb copy retains only in-frame clones and omits some. The table shows approximately 70,000 clones, with more than 65% occurring only once. The receptor was derived from a woman in her sixties or seventies with acute or convalescent COVID-19. Sample: peripheral blood. The chain joins TRBV30 to TRBJ1-5; D gene uncertain. CDR3 bases: TGTGCCTGGAACAAAGAGGGCAATCAGCCCCAGCATTTT. Its translation: CAWNKEGNQPQHF. Combining the CDR3 with reference TRBV30 and TRBJ1-5 gives the whole variable domain SQTIHQWPATLVQPVGSPLSLECTVEGTSNPNLYWYRQAAGRGLQLLFYSVGIGQISSEVPQNLSASRPQDRQFILSSKKLLLSDSGFYLCAWNKEGNQPQHFGDGTRLSIL.